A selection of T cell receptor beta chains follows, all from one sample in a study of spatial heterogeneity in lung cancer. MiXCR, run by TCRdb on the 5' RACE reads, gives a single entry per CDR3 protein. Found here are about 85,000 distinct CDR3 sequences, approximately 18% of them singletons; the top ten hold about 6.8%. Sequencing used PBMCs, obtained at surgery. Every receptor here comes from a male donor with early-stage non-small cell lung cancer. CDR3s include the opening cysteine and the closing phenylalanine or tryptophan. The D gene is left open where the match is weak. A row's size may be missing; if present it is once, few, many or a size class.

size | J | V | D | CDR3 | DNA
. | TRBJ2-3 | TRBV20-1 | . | CSARSGPRGMGDTQYF | TGCAGTGCTAGATCCGGGCCTAGGGGAATGGGTGATACGCAGTATTTT
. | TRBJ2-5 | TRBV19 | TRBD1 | CASSGQGPEETQYF | TGTGCCAGTAGCGGACAGGGGCCAGAAGAGACCCAGTACTTC
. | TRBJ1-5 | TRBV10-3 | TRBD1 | CASGTGGSGSNQPQHF | TGTGCCAGCGGGACAGGGGGGTCGGGCTCCAATCAGCCCCAGCATTTT
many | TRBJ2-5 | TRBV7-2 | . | CASSLSPGRGEETQYF | TGTGCCAGCAGCTTATCCCCGGGCAGGGGCGAGGAGACCCAGTACTTC
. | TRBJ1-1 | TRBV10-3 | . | CAASLMGSTEAFF | TGTGCCGCAAGCTTAATGGGGAGCACTGAAGCTTTCTTT
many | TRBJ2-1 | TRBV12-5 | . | CASALWEATILNEQFF | TGTGCTAGTGCCTTGTGGGAGGCCACCATCCTCAATGAGCAGTTCTTC
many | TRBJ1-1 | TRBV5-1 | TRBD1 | CASSPGQGRAFF | TGCGCCAGCAGCCCTGGACAGGGGAGAGCTTTCTTT
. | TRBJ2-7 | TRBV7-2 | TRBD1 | CASSLGGQGVEQYF | TGTGCCAGCAGCTTAGGAGGACAGGGGGTCGAGCAGTACTTC
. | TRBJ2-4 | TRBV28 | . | CASIDSLAKNIQYF | TGTGCCAGCATCGACAGTTTAGCCAAAAACATTCAGTACTTC
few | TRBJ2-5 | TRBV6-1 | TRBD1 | CASSHYRGETQYF | TGTGCCAGCAGTCACTACAGGGGAGAGACCCAGTACTTC
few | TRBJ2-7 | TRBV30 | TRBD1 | CAWSVDYGTVTYEQYF | TGTGCCTGGAGTGTAGACTACGGGACAGTCACCTACGAGCAGTACTTC
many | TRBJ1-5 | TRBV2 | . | CASKVNSNQPQHF | TGTGCCAGCAAAGTGAATAGCAATCAGCCCCAGCATTTT
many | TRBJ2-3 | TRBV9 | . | CASSKRDTQYF | TGTGCCAGCAGCAAGAGAGATACGCAGTATTTT
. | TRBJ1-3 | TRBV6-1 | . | CASSKDISSGNTIYF | TGTGCCAGCAGTAAGGACATCAGCTCTGGAAACACCATATATTTT
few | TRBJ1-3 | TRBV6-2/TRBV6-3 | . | CASSYSRPDAGNTIYF | TGTGCCAGCAGTTACTCTCGCCCGGACGCTGGAAACACCATATATTTT
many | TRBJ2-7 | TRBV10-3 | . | CAIKGTGEQYF | TGTGCCATCAAGGGTACCGGAGAGCAGTACTTC
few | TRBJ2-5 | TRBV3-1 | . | CASSIQGRETQYF | TGTGCCAGCAGCATACAGGGTCGAGAGACCCAGTACTTC
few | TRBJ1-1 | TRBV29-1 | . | CSTTSRVSNTEAFF | TGCAGCACGACAAGCCGGGTCTCGAACACTGAAGCTTTCTTT
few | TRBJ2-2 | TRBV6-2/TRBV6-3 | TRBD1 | CASSNRGYEAGELFF | TGTGCCAGCAGCAACAGGGGCTATGAGGCCGGGGAGCTGTTTTTT
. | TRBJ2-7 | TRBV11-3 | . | CASSSSLGEQYF | TGTGCCAGCAGCTCCTCCTTGGGCGAGCAGTACTTC
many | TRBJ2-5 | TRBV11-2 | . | CASSHRPYIPQETQYF | TGTGCCAGCAGTCACCGCCCCTACATCCCTCAAGAGACCCAGTACTTC
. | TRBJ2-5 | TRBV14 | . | CASSQARATQETQYF | TGTGCCAGCAGCCAAGCGAGGGCGACTCAAGAGACCCAGTACTTC
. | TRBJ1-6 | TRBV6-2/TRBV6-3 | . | CASIGSSYNSPLHF | TGTGCCAGCATTGGGAGCTCCTATAATTCACCCCTCCACTTT
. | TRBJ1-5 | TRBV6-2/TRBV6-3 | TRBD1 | CASSRSTGGVFGNQPQHF | TGTGCCAGCAGTCGATCCACAGGGGGCGTATTTGGCAATCAGCCCCAGCATTTT
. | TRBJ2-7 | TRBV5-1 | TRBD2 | CASSPAGTSSTYEQYF | TGCGCCAGCAGCCCGGCCGGGACTAGCTCGACCTACGAGCAGTACTTC
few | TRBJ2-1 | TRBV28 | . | CASSLVLGLGNEQFF | TGTGCCAGCAGTCTAGTCCTGGGACTTGGGAATGAGCAGTTCTTC
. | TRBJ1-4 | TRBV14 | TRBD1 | CASSQQGVSEKLFF | TGTGCCAGCAGCCAACAGGGGGTTTCAGAAAAACTGTTTTTT
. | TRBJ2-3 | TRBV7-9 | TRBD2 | CASSLGLSSDTQYF | TGTGCCAGCAGCTTGGGACTATCGTCCGATACGCAGTATTTT
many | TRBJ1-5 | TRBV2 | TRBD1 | CASGDRGLQPQHF | TGTGCCAGCGGAGACAGGGGGTTACAGCCCCAGCATTTT
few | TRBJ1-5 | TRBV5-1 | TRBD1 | CASSTGQGGNQPQHF | TGCGCCAGCAGCACAGGACAGGGAGGCAATCAGCCCCAGCATTTT
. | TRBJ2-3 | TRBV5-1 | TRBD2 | CASDRGDFPDTQYF | TGCGCCAGCGACCGGGGGGATTTCCCAGATACGCAGTATTTT
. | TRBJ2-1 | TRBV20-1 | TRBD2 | CSARLSLAGLNEQFF | TGCAGTGCTAGACTGAGCCTAGCGGGACTTAATGAGCAGTTCTTC
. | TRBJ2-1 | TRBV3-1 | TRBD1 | CASSHLGQGQKQFF | TGTGCCAGCAGCCATCTGGGACAGGGACAGAAGCAGTTCTTC
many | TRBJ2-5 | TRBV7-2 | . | CASSLGRWGQETQYF | TGTGCCAGCAGCTTAGGGCGGTGGGGTCAAGAGACCCAGTACTTC
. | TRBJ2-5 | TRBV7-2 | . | CASSPAYETQYF | TGTGCCAGCAGCCCTGCCTATGAGACCCAGTACTTC
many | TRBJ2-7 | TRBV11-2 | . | CASSPPGYEQYF | TGTGCCAGCAGCCCCCCCGGGTACGAGCAGTACTTC
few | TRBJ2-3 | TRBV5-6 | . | CASSLSWDTQYF | TGTGCCAGCAGCTTGTCCTGGGATACGCAGTATTTT
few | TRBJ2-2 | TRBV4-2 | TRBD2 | CASSQTLAGDNTGELFF | TGTGCCAGCAGCCAAACTCTAGCGGGTGATAACACCGGGGAGCTGTTTTTT
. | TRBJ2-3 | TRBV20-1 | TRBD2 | CSAAGLAKSTDTQYF | TGCAGTGCTGCCGGACTAGCGAAAAGCACAGATACGCAGTATTTT
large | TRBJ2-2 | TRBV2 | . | CASSEGRGHTGELFF | TGTGCCAGCAGTGAAGGCAGGGGTCACACCGGGGAGCTGTTTTTT
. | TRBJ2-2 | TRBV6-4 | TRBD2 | CASSAGLAGAGELFF | TGTGCCAGCAGTGCTGGACTAGCGGGAGCCGGGGAGCTGTTTTTT
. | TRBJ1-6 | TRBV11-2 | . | CASSLAEGGSPLHF | TGTGCCAGCAGCTTAGCAGAGGGTGGATCACCCCTCCACTTT
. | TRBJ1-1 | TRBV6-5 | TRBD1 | CASGQGRGTEAFF | TGTGCCAGCGGACAGGGGAGAGGCACTGAAGCTTTCTTT
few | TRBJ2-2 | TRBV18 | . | CASSPPLVRDTGELFF | TGTGCCAGCTCACCACCCCTAGTACGGGACACCGGGGAGCTGTTTTTT
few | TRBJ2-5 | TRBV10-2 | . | CASSESSAVQTQYF | TGCGCCAGCAGTGAGTCGTCGGCCGTACAGACCCAGTACTTC
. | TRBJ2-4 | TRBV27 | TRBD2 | CASSSLSGLANIQYF | TGTGCCAGCAGTTCCCTTTCGGGACTAGCCAACATTCAGTACTTC
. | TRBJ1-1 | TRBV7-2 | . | CASSKDGNTEAFF | TGTGCCAGCAGCAAAGACGGAAACACTGAAGCTTTCTTT
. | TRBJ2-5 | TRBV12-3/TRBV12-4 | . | CASSVYGETQYF | TGTGCCAGCAGCGTCTATGGTGAGACCCAGTACTTC
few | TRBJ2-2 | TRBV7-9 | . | CASSSDAGLSTGELFF | TGTGCCAGCAGCTCAGACGCAGGGCTGTCCACCGGGGAGCTGTTTTTT
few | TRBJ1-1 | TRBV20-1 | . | CSARDRQLNTEAFF | TGCAGTGCTAGAGATAGACAGTTAAACACTGAAGCTTTCTTT
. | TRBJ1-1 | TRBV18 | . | CASSPRGGGENTEAFF | TGTGCCAGCTCCCCACGGGGGGGCGGGGAGAACACTGAAGCTTTCTTT
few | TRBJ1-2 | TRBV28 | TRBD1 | CASRPDRVTGYTF | TGTGCCAGCAGACCGGACAGGGTTACTGGCTACACCTTC
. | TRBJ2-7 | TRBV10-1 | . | CASSAYGQLYEQYF | TGCGCCAGCAGTGCATATGGTCAACTCTACGAGCAGTACTTC
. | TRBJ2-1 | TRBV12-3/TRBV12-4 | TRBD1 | CASGKQGADEQFF | TGTGCCAGCGGCAAACAGGGGGCTGATGAGCAGTTCTTC
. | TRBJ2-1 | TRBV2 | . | CASRGFEQFF | TGTGCCAGCAGGGGCTTTGAGCAGTTCTTC
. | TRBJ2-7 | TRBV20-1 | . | CSASNLLQDEQYF | TGCAGTGCTAGTAATCTCTTACAGGACGAGCAGTACTTC
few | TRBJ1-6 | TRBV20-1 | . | CSAREGPTLHF | TGCAGTGCTAGAGAGGGGCCGACACTCCACTTT
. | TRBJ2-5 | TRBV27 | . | CASSRGRQETQYF | TGTGCCAGCAGTCGGGGGAGACAAGAGACCCAGTACTTC
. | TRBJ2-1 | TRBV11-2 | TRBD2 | CASSFRLATHNEQFF | TGTGCCAGCAGCTTTCGACTAGCAACCCACAATGAGCAGTTCTTC
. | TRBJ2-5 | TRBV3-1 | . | CASSQREPPQYF | TGTGCCAGCAGCCAAAGAGAACCACCCCAGTACTTC